These T cell receptor beta chains were read from a single sample in a study of blood T cell repertoires in COVID-19. TCRdb's table, derived via immunoSEQ multiplex PCR, lists solely in-frame clones and lacks some. The sample includes roughly 210,000 clones, around 86% seen only once; the top ten take 5.5% to 8.5%. The specimen was PBMCs or T cells enriched from blood (not recorded which). These receptors were taken from a man aged 25 to 40 in a cohort exposed to, infected with or recovered from COVID-19 (not recorded which). Both conserved end residues are part of each CDR3. Fields, in order: D gene, J gene, V gene, clone size, CDR3 DNA, CDR3 protein. D genes are given only for firm matches. Expanded clones get a size class; other rows say once, few or many, or leave the size out.

D: TRBD2; J: TRBJ2-2; V: TRBV15; size: -; DNA: TGTGCCACCAGCAGAGACCCAAGCGGGGGGCCGAACACCGGGGAGCTGTTTTTT; CDR3: CATSRDPSGGPNTGELFF
D: -; J: TRBJ1-1; V: TRBV5-1; size: -; DNA: TGCGCCAGCAGCAACTCCCCAGGGAAGACTGAAGCTTTCTTT; CDR3: CASSNSPGKTEAFF
D: TRBD2; J: TRBJ2-7; V: TRBV6-5; size: -; DNA: TGTGCCAGCAGGACGGGGGGACCCTTCTACGAGCAGTACTTC; CDR3: CASRTGGPFYEQYF
D: -; J: TRBJ2-1; V: TRBV4-1; size: -; DNA: TGCGCCAGCAGCCACCTAGAATCCAATGAGCAGTTCTTC; CDR3: CASSHLESNEQFF
D: TRBD1; J: TRBJ1-2; V: TRBV5-4; size: -; DNA: TGTGCCAGCAGCTTCGGACAGGGGGCGCGGACCTATGGCTACACCTTC; CDR3: CASSFGQGARTYGYTF
D: -; J: TRBJ1-1; V: TRBV25-1; size: -; DNA: TGTGCCAGCAGTGAACAGAACACTGAAGCTTTCTTT; CDR3: CASSEQNTEAFF
D: -; J: TRBJ2-3; V: TRBV7-9; size: -; DNA: TGTGCCAGCAGCTTAGCGAGTACCACTAGCACAGATACGCAGTATTTT; CDR3: CASSLASTTSTDTQYF
D: TRBD1; J: TRBJ1-2; V: TRBV4-1; size: -; DNA: TGCGCCACCCGAGAGGGACAGGGAACGGGCTATGGCTACACCTTC; CDR3: CATREGQGTGYGYTF
D: TRBD1; J: TRBJ1-5; V: TRBV5-4; size: -; DNA: TGTGCCAGCAGCTCGGGACAGTCCCAGCCCCAGCATTTT; CDR3: CASSSGQSQPQHF
D: -; J: TRBJ2-7; V: TRBV27; size: -; DNA: TGTGCCAGCAGTTTGTGGCGGGACTCCTACGAGCAGTACTTC; CDR3: CASSLWRDSYEQYF
D: -; J: TRBJ2-7; V: TRBV28; size: -; DNA: TGTGCCAGCGTACCGGGGACACACTACGAGCAGTACTTC; CDR3: CASVPGTHYEQYF
D: -; J: TRBJ1-6; V: TRBV2; size: once; DNA: TGTGCCAGCAGTGAAGCGGGGCATAGCTCACCCCTCCACTTT; CDR3: CASSEAGHSSPLHF
D: TRBD2; J: TRBJ2-7; V: TRBV28; size: -; DNA: TGTGCCAGCAGGACTAGCGGAAGTTACGAGCAGTACTTC; CDR3: CASRTSGSYEQYF